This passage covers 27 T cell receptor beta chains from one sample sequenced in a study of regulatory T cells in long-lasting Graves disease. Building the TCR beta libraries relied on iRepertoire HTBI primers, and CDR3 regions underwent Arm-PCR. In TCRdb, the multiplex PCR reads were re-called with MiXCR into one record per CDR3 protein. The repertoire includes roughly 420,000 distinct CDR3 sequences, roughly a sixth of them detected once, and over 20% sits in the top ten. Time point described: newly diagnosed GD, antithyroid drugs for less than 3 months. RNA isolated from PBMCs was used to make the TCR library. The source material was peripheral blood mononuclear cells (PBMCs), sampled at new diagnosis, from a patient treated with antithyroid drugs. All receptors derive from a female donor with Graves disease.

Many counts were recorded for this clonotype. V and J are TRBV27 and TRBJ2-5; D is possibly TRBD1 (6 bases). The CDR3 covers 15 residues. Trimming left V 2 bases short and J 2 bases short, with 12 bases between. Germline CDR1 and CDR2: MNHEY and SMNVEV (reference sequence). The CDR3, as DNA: TGTGCCAGCAGTTTACTCTATACAGGGCAAGAGACCCAGTACTTC. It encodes CASSLLYTGQETQYF.

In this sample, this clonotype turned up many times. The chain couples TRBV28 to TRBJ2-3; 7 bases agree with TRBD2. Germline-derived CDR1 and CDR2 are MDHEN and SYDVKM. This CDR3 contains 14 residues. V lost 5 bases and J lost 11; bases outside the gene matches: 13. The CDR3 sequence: CASSQPSSGTKQYF. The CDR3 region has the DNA TGTGCCAGCAGTCAACCCAGTTCGGGGACTAAGCAGTATTTT.

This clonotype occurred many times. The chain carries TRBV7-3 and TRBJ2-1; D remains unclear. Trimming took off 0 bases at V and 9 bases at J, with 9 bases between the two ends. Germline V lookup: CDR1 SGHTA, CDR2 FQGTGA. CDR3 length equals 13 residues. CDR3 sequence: CASSLTAGSEQFF. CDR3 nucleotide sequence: TGTGCCAGCAGCTTAACTGCCGGATCTGAGCAGTTCTTC.

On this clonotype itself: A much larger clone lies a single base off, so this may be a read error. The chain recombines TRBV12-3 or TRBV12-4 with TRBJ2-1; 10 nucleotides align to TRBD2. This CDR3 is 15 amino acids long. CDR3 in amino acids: CASSRTSGPGNGQFF. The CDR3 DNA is TGTGCCAGCAGTCGGACTAGCGGCCCTGGGAATGGGCAGTTCTTC.

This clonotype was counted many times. CDR3 sequence (DNA): TGTGCCAGCAGTTTATTTCCGGGATCCTACGAGCAGTACTTC. This encodes CASSLFPGSYEQYF. The chain has TRBV12-3 or TRBV12-4 and TRBJ2-7, with D perhaps TRBD2 (5 bases). There are 14 residues in the CDR3. V was pared by 2 bases and J by 1 base, with 9 bases between.

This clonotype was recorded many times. The CDR3 coding sequence is TGTGCCAGCAGGCAGACGACCCAAAAGGACAGCATCTATGGCTACACCTTC. Translating gives CASRQTTQKDSIYGYTF. This sequence joins TRBV6-2 or TRBV6-3 and TRBJ1-2; D is possibly TRBD1 (6 bases). Trimming left V 6 bases short and J 4 bases short, with 24 bases between. From germline, CDR1 is MNHEY and CDR2 SVGEGT. The CDR3 consists of 17 residues.

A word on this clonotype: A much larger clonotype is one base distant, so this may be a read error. CDR3: CSARDPGQGGYTEAFF. Here the CDR3 DNA reads TGCAGTGCTAGAGACCCGGGACAGGGTGGTTACACTGAAGCTTTCTTT. The gene calls are TRBV20-1 and TRBJ1-1, with 9 positions matching TRBD1. Germline-derived CDR1 and CDR2 are DFQATT and SNEGSKA (reference sequence). The V gene end was trimmed by 0 bases and the J gene end by 3 bases; junction bases not matched to a gene: 8. The CDR3 covers 16 residues.

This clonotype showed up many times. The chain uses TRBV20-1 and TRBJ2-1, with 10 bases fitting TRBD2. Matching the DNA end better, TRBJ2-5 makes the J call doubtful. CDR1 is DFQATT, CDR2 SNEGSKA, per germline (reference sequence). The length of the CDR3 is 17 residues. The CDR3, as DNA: TGCAGTGCTAGGGGGGCGGGGCTAGCGGGAGAGGGAGAGACCCAGTACTTC. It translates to CSARGAGLAGEGETQYF.

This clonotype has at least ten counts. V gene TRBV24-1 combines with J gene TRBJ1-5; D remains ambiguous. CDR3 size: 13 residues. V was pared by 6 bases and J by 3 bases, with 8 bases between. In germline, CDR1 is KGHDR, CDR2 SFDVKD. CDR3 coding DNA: TGTGCCACCAGTTTTAGGATCAATCAGCCCCAGCATTTT. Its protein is CATSFRINQPQHF.

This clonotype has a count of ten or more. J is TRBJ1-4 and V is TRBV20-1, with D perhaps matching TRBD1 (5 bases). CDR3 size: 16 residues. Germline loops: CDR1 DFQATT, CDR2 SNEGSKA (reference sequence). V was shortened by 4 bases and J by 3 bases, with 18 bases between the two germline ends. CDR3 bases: TGCAGTGCTACGGGGGTCCAGGCAGGGTCTAATGAAAAACTGTTTTTT. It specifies CSATGVQAGSNEKLFF.

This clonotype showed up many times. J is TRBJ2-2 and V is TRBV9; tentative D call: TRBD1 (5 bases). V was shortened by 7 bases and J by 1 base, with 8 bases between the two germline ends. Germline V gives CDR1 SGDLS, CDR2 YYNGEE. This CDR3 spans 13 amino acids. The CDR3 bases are TGTGCCAGCCGCCAGGGGAACACCGGGGAGCTGTTTTTT. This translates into CASRQGNTGELFF. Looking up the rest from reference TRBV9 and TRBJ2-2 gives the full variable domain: DSGVTQTPKHLITATGQRVTLRCSPRSGDLSVYWYQQSLDQGLQFLIQYYNGEERAKGNILERFSAQQFPDLHSELNLSSLELGDSALYFCASRQGNTGELFFGEGSRLTVL.

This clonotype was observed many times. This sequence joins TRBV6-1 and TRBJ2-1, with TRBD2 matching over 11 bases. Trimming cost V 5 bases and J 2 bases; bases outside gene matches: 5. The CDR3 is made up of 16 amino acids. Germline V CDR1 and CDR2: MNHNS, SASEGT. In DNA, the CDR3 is TGTGCCAGCAGTCCTAGCGGGAGGAAGACCTACAATGAGCAGTTCTTC. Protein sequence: CASSPSGRKTYNEQFF.

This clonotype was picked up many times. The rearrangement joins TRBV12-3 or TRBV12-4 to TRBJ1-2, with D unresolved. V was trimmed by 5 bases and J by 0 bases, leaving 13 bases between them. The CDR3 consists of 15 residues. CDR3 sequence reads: CASSPSRRANYGYTF. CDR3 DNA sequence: TGTGCCAGCAGTCCCAGCAGAAGAGCTAACTATGGCTACACCTTC.

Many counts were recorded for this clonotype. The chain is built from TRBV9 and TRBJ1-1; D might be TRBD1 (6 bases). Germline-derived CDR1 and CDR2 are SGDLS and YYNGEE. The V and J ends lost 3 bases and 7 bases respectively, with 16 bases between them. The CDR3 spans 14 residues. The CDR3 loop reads CASSADSYVNEAFF. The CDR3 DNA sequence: TGTGCCAGCAGCGCGGACAGCTACGTAAATGAAGCTTTCTTT.

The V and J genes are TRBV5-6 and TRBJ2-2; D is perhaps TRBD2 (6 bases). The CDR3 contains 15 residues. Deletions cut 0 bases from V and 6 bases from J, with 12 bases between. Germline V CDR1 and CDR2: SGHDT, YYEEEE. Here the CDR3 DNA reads TGTGCCAGCAGCTTGGAAGGGACGGGGGCCGGGGAGCTGTTTTTT. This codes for CASSLEGTGAGELFF.

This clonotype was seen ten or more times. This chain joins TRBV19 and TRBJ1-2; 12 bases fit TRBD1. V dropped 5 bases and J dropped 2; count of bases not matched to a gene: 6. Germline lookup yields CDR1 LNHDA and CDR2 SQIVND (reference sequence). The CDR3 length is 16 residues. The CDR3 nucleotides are TGTGCCAGTAGTTGGGGACAGGGGGCGTCCAACTATGGCTACACCTTC. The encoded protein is CASSWGQGASNYGYTF. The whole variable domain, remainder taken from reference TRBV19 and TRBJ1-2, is DGGITQSPKYLFRKEGQNVTLSCEQNLNHDAMYWYRQDPGQGLRLIYYSQIVNDFQKGDIAEGYSVSREKKESFPLTVTSAQKNPTAFYLCASSWGQGASNYGYTFGSGTRLTVV.

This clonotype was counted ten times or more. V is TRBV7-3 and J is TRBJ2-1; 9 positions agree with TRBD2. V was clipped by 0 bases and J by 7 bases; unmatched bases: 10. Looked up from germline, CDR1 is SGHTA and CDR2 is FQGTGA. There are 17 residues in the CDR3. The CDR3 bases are TGTGCCAGCAGCTTAACCGCGAGCGGGGGGTCCAGGAATGAGCAGTTCTTC. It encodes CASSLTASGGSRNEQFF.

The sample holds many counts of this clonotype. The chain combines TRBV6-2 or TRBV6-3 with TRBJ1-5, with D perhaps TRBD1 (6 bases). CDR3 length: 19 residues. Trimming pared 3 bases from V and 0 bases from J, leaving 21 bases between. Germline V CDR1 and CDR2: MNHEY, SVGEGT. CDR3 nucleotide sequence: TGTGCCAGCAGTTATCGAACCACGGGACACCAGTATAGCAATCAGCCCCAGCATTTT. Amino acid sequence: CASSYRTTGHQYSNQPQHF.

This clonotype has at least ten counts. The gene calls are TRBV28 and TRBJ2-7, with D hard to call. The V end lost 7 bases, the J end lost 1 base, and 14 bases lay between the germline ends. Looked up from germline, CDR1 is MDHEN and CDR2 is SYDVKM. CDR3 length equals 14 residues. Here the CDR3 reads CASTWTGKSYEQYF. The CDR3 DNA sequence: TGTGCCAGCACGTGGACGGGTAAATCCTACGAGCAGTACTTC.

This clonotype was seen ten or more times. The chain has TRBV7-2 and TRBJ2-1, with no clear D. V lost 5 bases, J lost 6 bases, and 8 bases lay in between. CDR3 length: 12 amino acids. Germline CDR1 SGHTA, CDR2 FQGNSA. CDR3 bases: TGTGCCAGCAGCGGCGTTATCAATGAGCAGTTCTTC. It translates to CASSGVINEQFF. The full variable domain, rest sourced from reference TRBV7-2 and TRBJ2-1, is GAGVSQSPSNKVTEKGKDVELRCDPISGHTALYWYRQSLGQGLEFLIYFQGNSAPDKSGLPSDRFSAERTGGSVSTLTIQRTQQEDSAVYLCASSGVINEQFFGPGTRLTVL.

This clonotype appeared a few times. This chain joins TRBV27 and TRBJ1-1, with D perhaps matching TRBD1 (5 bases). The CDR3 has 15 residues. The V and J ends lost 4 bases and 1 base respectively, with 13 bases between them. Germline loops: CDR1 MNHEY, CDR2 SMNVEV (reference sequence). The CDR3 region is CASSWTAGQNTEAFF. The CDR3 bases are TGTGCCAGCAGTTGGACTGCAGGGCAGAACACTGAAGCTTTCTTT.

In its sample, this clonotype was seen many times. The CDR3 DNA sequence: TGTGCCAGTAGTATACTTCGGGTGAACACTGAAGCTTTCTTT. Its translation: CASSILRVNTEAFF. The chain combines TRBV19 with TRBJ1-1; D uncertain. V shed 2 bases and J shed 0 bases, with 7 bases lying between them. CDR3 length: 14 residues. Germline CDR1 LNHDA, CDR2 SQIVND (reference sequence).

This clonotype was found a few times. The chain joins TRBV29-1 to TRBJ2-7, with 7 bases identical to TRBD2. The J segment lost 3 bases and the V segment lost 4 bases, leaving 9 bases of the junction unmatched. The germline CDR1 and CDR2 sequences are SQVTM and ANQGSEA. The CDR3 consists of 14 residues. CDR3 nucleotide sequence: TGCAGCGTTGTGAGGACGGGAGGATTCTACGAGCAGTACTTC. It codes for CSVVRTGGFYEQYF.

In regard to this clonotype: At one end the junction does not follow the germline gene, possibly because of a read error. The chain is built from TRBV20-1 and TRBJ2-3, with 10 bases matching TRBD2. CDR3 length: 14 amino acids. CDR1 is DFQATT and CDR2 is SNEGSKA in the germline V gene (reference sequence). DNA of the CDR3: TGCAGTGCAACCGGGACTAGCGCGGCAGATACGCAGTATTTC. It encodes CSATGTSAADTQYF.

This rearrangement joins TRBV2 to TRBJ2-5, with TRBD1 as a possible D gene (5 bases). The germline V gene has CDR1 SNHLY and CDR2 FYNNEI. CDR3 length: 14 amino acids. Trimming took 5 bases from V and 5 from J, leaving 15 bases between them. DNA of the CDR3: TGTGCCAGCAGTCCCCAGACAGCCGGGGAGACCCAGTACTTC. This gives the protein CASSPQTAGETQYF.

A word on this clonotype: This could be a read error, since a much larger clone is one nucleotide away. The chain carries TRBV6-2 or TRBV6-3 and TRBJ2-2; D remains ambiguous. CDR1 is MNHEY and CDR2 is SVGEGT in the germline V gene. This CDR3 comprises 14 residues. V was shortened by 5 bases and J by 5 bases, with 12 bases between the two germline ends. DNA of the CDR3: TGTGCCAGCAGTGAAGATAGGAATACCGGGGAGCTGTTTTTT. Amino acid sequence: CASSEDRNTGELFF.

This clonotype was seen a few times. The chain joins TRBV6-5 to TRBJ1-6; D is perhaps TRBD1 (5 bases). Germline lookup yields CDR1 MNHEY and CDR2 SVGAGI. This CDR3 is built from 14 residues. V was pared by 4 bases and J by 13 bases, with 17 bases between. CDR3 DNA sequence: TGTGCCAGCAGTTCTGTTGACAGCGAAGCTCCCCTCCACTTT. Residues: CASSSVDSEAPLHF.